This T cell receptor beta chain was captured in a study of read filtering for tumor transcriptome and immune sequencing. As for the study in general: 8 patients were R-ISS I, approximately 15 were R-ISS II, 6 or 7 were R-ISS III. IR-seq gave about 3.5 to 10.27 million TCR reads per sample; RNA-seq gave about 80 to 1,400. Transcriptome libraries were built from DNase-treated RNA.

This clonotype was observed at least ten times. Trimming took 4 bases from V and 6 from J, leaving 12 bases between them. This CDR3 is 14 amino acids long. Germline CDR1 and CDR2: LGHDT and YNNKEL (reference sequence). Sampling of bone marrow took place during active disease in every patient. From around 440 ng of RNA, a library with molecular barcoded alpha/delta and beta/gamma adaptors was made. TCRdb processed the reads anew with MiXCR; each CDR3 protein has one entry. The table includes tens of thousands of distinct CDR3 sequences, about 22% detected once. Input material: a population of CD138-negative cells sorted from bone marrow. The receptor comes from a donor over 35 with multiple myeloma. The chain joins TRBV3-1 to TRBJ2-2; perhaps D is TRBD1 or TRBD2 (6 bases each). The CDR3 region is CASSRTEGAGELFF. The CDR3 nucleotides read TGTGCCAGCAGCCGGACGGAGGGGGCCGGGGAGCTGTTTTTT. The full variable domain, rest sourced from reference TRBV3-1 and TRBJ2-2, is DTAVSQTPKYLVTQMGNDKSIKCEQNLGHDTMYWYKQDSKKFLKIMFSYNNKELIINETVPNRFSPKSPDKAHLNLHINSLELGDSAVYFCASSRTEGAGELFFGEGSRLTVL.